This T cell receptor beta chain was retrieved from a study of vaccination and CD4 T cells after COVID-19. About the research overall: Stimulation of the cells used overlapping spike peptide pools from SARS-CoV-2 and from the common cold coronaviruses HCoV-NL63, HCoV-OC43 and HCoV-229E. Study-wide points: Only post-vaccination samples contained a median approximately 90% of the reactive clones in convalescent patients.

An Oncomine TCR Beta short-read assay was used to sequence the DNA from cultured CD4+ T cells. In TCRdb, the PCR reads were re-called with MiXCR into one record per CDR3 protein. The sample has more than 9,000 distinct CDR3 sequences; 45% to 50% are singletons. Treatment defined: roughly nine-day PBMC culture with coronavirus spike peptide pools or control peptides (ViraFEST assay). The count of this clonotype is one. The antigen is unknown. The germline gives CDR1 KGHSH, CDR2 LQKENI. The CDR3 contains 13 residues. Trimming stripped 2 bases from V and 6 bases from J, with 8 bases between. This TCR was sampled from a human donor who had recovered from COVID-19. V usage is TRBV18 and J usage is TRBJ1-5; D unclear. The sample consisted of CD4+ T cells from blood, cultured in vitro. This chain's CDR3 is CASSPIGSQPQHF. CDR3 coding DNA: TGTGCCAGCTCACCAATTGGGAGTCAGCCCCAGCATTTT.